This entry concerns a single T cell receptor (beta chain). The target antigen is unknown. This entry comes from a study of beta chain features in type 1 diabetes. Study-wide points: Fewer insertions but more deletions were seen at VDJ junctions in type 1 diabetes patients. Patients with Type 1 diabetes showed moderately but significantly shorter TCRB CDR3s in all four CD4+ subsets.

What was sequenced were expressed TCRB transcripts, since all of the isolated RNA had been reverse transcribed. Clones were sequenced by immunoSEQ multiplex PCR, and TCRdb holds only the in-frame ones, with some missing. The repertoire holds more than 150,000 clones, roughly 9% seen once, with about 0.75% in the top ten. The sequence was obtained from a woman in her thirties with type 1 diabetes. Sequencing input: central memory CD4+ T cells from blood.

CDR3 amino acids: CASSAVGESTEAFF. In nucleotides, the CDR3 is TGTGCCAGCAGTGCCGTTGGGGAGTCCACTGAAGCTTTCTTT. The chain carries TRBV2 and TRBJ1-1; D is uncertain. This CDR3 contains 14 residues. The V gene's germline CDR1 is SNHLY and CDR2 FYNNEI. With 4 bases removed from V and 4 bases from J, the gap between germline ends came to 13 bases. The entire variable domain, with the rest obtained from reference TRBV2 and TRBJ1-1, is as follows: EPEVTQTPSHQVTQMGQEVILRCVPISNHLYFYWYRQILGQKVEFLVSFYNNEISEKSEIFDDQFSVERPDGSNFTLKIRSTKLEDSAMYFCASSAVGESTEAFFGQGTRLTVV.